The 15 T cell receptor beta chains in this list originate from one sample, sequenced in a study of post-analysis software for immune sequencing data. What these receptors recognize is not known. The study's findings and limits: Five TRBV segments (TRBV5-6, TRBV5-1 and TRBV20-1 among them) occurred more frequently in patients than in controls.

Every TCR beta cDNA library bore unique molecular identifiers. TCRdb called the PCR reads again in MiXCR, with one record for every CDR3 protein. The sample comprises over 150,000 distinct CDR3 sequences, approximately 30% of which are singletons, and around 1.5% rests with the top ten. Sequencing used blood. Receptors were obtained from a girl aged 10 to 17 with multiple sclerosis.

This clonotype was recorded at least ten times. The chain is built from TRBV27 and TRBJ2-5, with TRBD2 identical over 10 bases. The DNA end is more similar to TRBJ2-7, so the J call may be wrong. This CDR3 contains 15 residues. Germline V gene data show CDR1 as MNHEY and CDR2 as SMNVEV (reference sequence). The CDR3 loop reads CASSLNLAGVGEQYF. The CDR3 bases are TGTGCCAGCAGTTTGAATCTAGCGGGAGTTGGCGAGCAGTACTTC.

Details on this clonotype: This may be a read error: a much more frequent sequence differs by one nucleotide. The chain recombines TRBV6-1 with TRBJ1-2; tentatively, D is TRBD1 (6 bases). The germline V gene encodes CDR1 MNHNS and CDR2 SASEGT. The CDR3 totals 14 residues. The chain's CDR3 is CASSAGDGGYGCTF. CDR3 nucleotides: TGTGCCAGCAGTGCAGGGGACGGGGGCTATGGCTGCACCTTC.

Many counts were recorded for this clonotype. The rearrangement joins TRBV6-1 to TRBJ2-7; possible D gene TRBD1, 6 bases. In germline, CDR1 is MNHNS, CDR2 SASEGT. CDR3 size: 19 residues. V was clipped by 5 bases and J by 5 bases, with 31 bases between them. The CDR3 DNA sequence: TGTGCCAGCAGTCAGCCGCTTTCACTCGGGACAATCAGTACCAACGAGCAGTACTTC. Translation: CASSQPLSLGTISTNEQYF.

This clonotype appeared many times. The V gene is TRBV6-5, the J gene TRBJ2-7; no firm D call. Trimming pared 0 bases from V and 0 bases from J, leaving 3 bases between. The CDR3 length is 13 residues. Germline CDR1 reads MNHEY; CDR2 reads SVGAGI. CDR3 in DNA: TGTGCCAGCAGTTACTCGAACTCCTACGAGCAGTACTTC. It encodes CASSYSNSYEQYF.

The V and J genes are TRBV4-2 and TRBJ2-1; tentatively, D is TRBD2 (5 bases). The CDR3 is 16 amino acids. Looked up from germline, CDR1 is LGHNA and CDR2 is YNFKEQ. Deletions cut 2 bases from V and 3 bases from J, with 14 bases between. The CDR3 DNA reads TGTGCCAGCAGCCAAAGTTACGAGGCGGGCTACAATGAGCAGTTCTTC. Amino acids: CASSQSYEAGYNEQFF.

Only a few counts were recorded for this clonotype. V gene TRBV27 combines with J gene TRBJ2-7, with 7 bases identical to TRBD1. The CDR3 is made up of 14 amino acids. CDR1 is MNHEY, CDR2 SMNVEV, per germline (reference sequence). Trimming cost V 6 bases and J 3 bases; bases outside gene matches: 8. This chain's CDR3 is CASRLKGGIYEQYF. DNA for the CDR3: TGTGCCAGCAGGTTGAAAGGGGGCATCTACGAGCAGTACTTC.

This clonotype was counted between two and nine times. The chain has TRBV2 and TRBJ2-7; TRBD2 is a possible D gene (6 bases). Per the germline V gene, CDR1 is SNHLY and CDR2 is FYNNEI. V gave up 6 bases and J gave up 3 bases, with 15 bases separating them. This CDR3 is built from 14 residues. CDR3 nucleotides: TGTGCCAGCAGGTACACGGGAGACTTCTACGAGCAGTACTTC. Its protein is CASRYTGDFYEQYF. Full variable domain (remainder filled in from reference TRBV2 and TRBJ2-7): EPEVTQTPSHQVTQMGQEVILRCVPISNHLYFYWYRQILGQKVEFLVSFYNNEISEKSEIFDDQFSVERPDGSNFTLKIRSTKLEDSAMYFCASRYTGDFYEQYFGPGTRLTVT.

This clonotype came up a few times. The CDR3 coding sequence is TGCGCCAGCAGCTCATGGGACAACTCCTACGAGCAGTACTTC. It encodes CASSSWDNSYEQYF. The chain links TRBV5-1 to TRBJ2-7; the D gene is possibly TRBD1 (6 bases). The CDR3 extends over 14 amino acids. V was pared by 3 bases and J by 0 bases, with 10 bases between. The germline gives CDR1 SGHRS, CDR2 YFSETQ.

Concerning this clonotype: This could be a read error, since a much larger clone is one nucleotide away. This chain connects TRBV6-5 to TRBJ2-1, with D possibly being TRBD1 or TRBD2 (5 bases each). Germline lookup yields CDR1 MNHEY and CDR2 SVGAGI. The CDR3 is made up of 16 amino acids. Written as DNA, the CDR3 is TGTGCCAGCAGTCACTCCCCCCGAGGGGTTGGCAATGAGCAGTTCTTC. As protein: CASSHSPRGVGNEQFF.

This clonotype was detected ten times or more. The chain employs TRBV5-5 and TRBJ2-1, with 10 bases identical to TRBD2. Germline loops: CDR1 SGHKS, CDR2 YYEKEE (reference sequence). V dropped 0 bases and J dropped 6; count of bases not matched to a gene: 9. The CDR3 loop spans 17 amino acids. The CDR3 is CASSLEPSGSGLNEQFF. The CDR3 DNA is TGTGCCAGCAGCTTGGAGCCTAGCGGGAGTGGTCTCAATGAGCAGTTCTTC. The full variable domain, with the rest looked up from reference TRBV5-5 and TRBJ2-1, is DAGVTQSPTHLIKTRGQQVTLRCSPISGHKSVSWYQQVLGQGPQFIFQYYEKEERGRGNFPDRFSARQFPNYSSELNVNALLLGDSALYLCASSLEPSGSGLNEQFFGPGTRLTVL.

This clonotype was counted between two and nine times. The genes are TRBV4-1 and TRBJ2-2, with a tentative D call TRBD2 (6 bases). The V and J ends lost 1 base and 6 bases respectively, with 12 bases between them. From germline, CDR1 is MGHRA and CDR2 YSYEKL. This CDR3 comprises 15 residues. CDR3 region: CASSQAGSGAGELFF. The CDR3 DNA reads TGCGCCAGCAGCCAAGCGGGGTCGGGGGCCGGGGAGCTGTTTTTT.

This clonotype was seen ten or more times. The chain is built from TRBV2 and TRBJ1-5; the D is unclear. The CDR3 extends over 15 amino acids. The germline V gene has CDR1 SNHLY and CDR2 FYNNEI. The ends were cut back, 0 bases at V and 5 bases at J, with 11 bases in the middle. The DNA for the CDR3 is TGTGCCAGCAGTGAAGCCATGGTCATCTATCAGCCCCAGCATTTT. This sequence encodes CASSEAMVIYQPQHF.

For this clonotype: Given a much more abundant clone one base away, this may be a read error. This rearrangement joins TRBV3-1 to TRBJ2-7, with D perhaps matching TRBD1 (5 bases). Trimming stripped 0 bases from V and 6 bases from J, with 15 bases between. Germline loops: CDR1 LGHDT, CDR2 YNNKEL (reference sequence). CDR3 size: 15 residues. DNA for the CDR3: TGTGCCAGCAGCCAAGAGTCCGCTGGGGCCTGCGAGCAGTACTTC. It specifies CASSQESAGACEQYF.

This clonotype was picked up many times. The chain joins TRBV20-1 to TRBJ1-1; possibly TRBD1 for D (5 bases). The CDR3 runs to 13 residues. Trimming removed 5 bases at V and 5 bases at J, with 15 bases between. Germline-derived CDR1 and CDR2 are DFQATT and SNEGSKA (reference sequence). The CDR3 reads CSAEMWGGTEAFF. CDR3 DNA: TGCAGTGCTGAGATGTGGGGGGGTACTGAAGCTTTCTTT.

This chain uses TRBV12-3 or TRBV12-4 with TRBJ1-1, with 8 positions matching TRBD1. V was clipped by 6 bases and J by 7 bases; unmatched bases: 13. This CDR3 region has 15 residues. The DNA of the CDR3 is TGTGCCAGCAGCGGTGACAGGGGCGCTGGATATGAAGCTTTCTTT. Residues: CASSGDRGAGYEAFF.